A single sample is the source of the 24 T cell receptor beta chains below, sequenced in a study of regulatory T cells in long-lasting Graves disease. As to time point: newly diagnosed GD, antithyroid drugs for less than 3 months. PBMC-derived RNA was used for the TCR library. Researchers made TCR beta libraries by using iRepertoire HTBI primers and running Arm-PCR on CDR3 regions. TCRdb used MiXCR to reprocess the multiplex PCR reads, holding one entry per CDR3 protein. The sample carries more than 300,000 distinct CDR3 sequences, over 9.5% recorded once. These data were likewise used in another study, on T cells in Graves' hyperthyroidism and ophthalmopathy.

Here the sequenced sample was peripheral blood mononuclear cells (PBMCs), taken at new diagnosis, from a patient treated with antithyroid drugs. These receptors came from a woman under 30 with Graves disease.

This clonotype was counted only a few times. This chain uses TRBV20-1 with TRBJ1-4; 7 nucleotides match TRBD1. The CDR3 runs to 15 residues. The V segment lost 0 bases and the J segment 6 bases; nucleotides outside the gene matches: 7. CDR1 and CDR2 from the germline V gene are DFQATT and SNEGSKA (reference sequence). The CDR3 protein is CSARDSRGRDEKLFF. The CDR3 coding sequence is TGCAGTGCTAGAGATTCGAGGGGGCGCGATGAAAAACTGTTTTTT.

This clonotype was recorded at least ten times. The V gene is TRBV10-3, the J gene TRBJ2-1, with 7 bases lining up with TRBD2. Germline loops: CDR1 ENHRY, CDR2 SYGVKD. V lost 7 bases, J lost 4 bases, and 7 bases stayed unmatched. There are 14 residues in the CDR3. In nucleotides, the CDR3 is TGTGCCATCATCTACTCGCGGGAGTACAATGAGCAGTTCTTC. It is translated as CAIIYSREYNEQFF.

This clonotype was counted only a few times. The chain has TRBV6-1 and TRBJ2-5; 12 bases align to TRBD2. The V gene end was trimmed by 3 bases and the J gene end by 3 bases; junction bases not matched to a gene: 5. Germline-derived CDR1 and CDR2 are MNHNS and SASEGT. The CDR3 length is 16 residues. The CDR3 nucleotides are TGTGCCAGCAGTGAGACTAGCGGGGGCTACGAAGAGACCCAGTACTTC. As protein: CASSETSGGYEETQYF.

The chain links TRBV5-6 to TRBJ2-1; 7 bases fit TRBD1. This CDR3 has 16 amino acids. CDR1 and CDR2 (germline): SGHDT, YYEEEE. V trimming: 0 bases; J trimming: 4 bases; junction bases outside the gene matches: 7. The CDR3 bases are TGTGCCAGCAGCTTGGGTCGAAGACAGGGTTACAATGAGCAGTTCTTC. This translates into CASSLGRRQGYNEQFF. The full variable domain, with the rest looked up from reference TRBV5-6 and TRBJ2-1, is DAGVTQSPTHLIKTRGQQVTLRCSPKSGHDTVSWYQQALGQGPQFIFQYYEEEERQRGNFPDRFSGHQFPNYSSELNVNALLLGDSALYLCASSLGRRQGYNEQFFGPGTRLTVL.

This clonotype came up many times. The J gene is TRBJ2-1, the V gene TRBV20-1; TRBD2 is a possible D gene (6 bases). The CDR3 spans 12 residues. V shed 3 bases and J shed 10 bases, with 13 bases lying between them. CDR1 and CDR2 from the germline V gene are DFQATT and SNEGSKA (reference sequence). DNA for the CDR3: TGCAGTGCTAGCGGGAGTCCTTCGGAGCAGTTCTTC. Amino acid sequence: CSASGSPSEQFF.

This clonotype was seen ten or more times. The chain has TRBV7-2 and TRBJ2-7, with D possibly matching TRBD2 (5 bases). This CDR3 has 13 residues. In germline, CDR1 is SGHTA, CDR2 FQGNSA. V lost 1 base and J lost 7, with 11 bases in between. This chain's CDR3 is CASSLVVASEQYF. The CDR3 DNA reads TGTGCCAGCAGCTTAGTGGTAGCGAGTGAGCAGTACTTC. The whole variable domain, remainder taken from reference TRBV7-2 and TRBJ2-7, is GAGVSQSPSNKVTEKGKDVELRCDPISGHTALYWYRQSLGQGLEFLIYFQGNSAPDKSGLPSDRFSAERTGGSVSTLTIQRTQQEDSAVYLCASSLVVASEQYFGPGTRLTVT.

The table lists this clonotype with many counts. The junction shows a germline mismatch at one end, possibly a read error. The CDR3 protein is CASSSTSGLRNTEAFF. The DNA for the CDR3 is TGTGCCAGCAGCTCGACAAGCGGGCTAAGAAACACTGAAGCTTTCTTT. The chain couples TRBV5-1 to TRBJ1-1; D is undetermined. The CDR3 is 16 amino acids. Germline V lookup: CDR1 SGHRS, CDR2 YFSETQ.

In this sample, this clonotype turned up many times. The CDR3 spells CASSLNSGNTEAFF. The CDR3 coding sequence is TGTGCCAGCAGTTTAAATTCGGGGAACACTGAAGCTTTCTTT. The rearrangement joins TRBV12-3 or TRBV12-4 to TRBJ1-1; no clear D gene. With 2 bases removed from V and 1 base from J, the gap between germline ends came to 8 bases. There are 14 residues in the CDR3.

Only a few counts were recorded for this clonotype. The chain employs TRBV20-1 and TRBJ1-1; D is uncertain. Looked up from germline, CDR1 is DFQATT and CDR2 is SNEGSKA (reference sequence). The CDR3 runs 13 residues. V was cut by 6 bases and J by 11 bases, with 22 bases left in between. This CDR3 reads CSAAPGSLLGAFF. CDR3 in DNA: TGCAGTGCGGCGCCGGGGTCGCTTCTTGGGGCTTTCTTT.

This clonotype was recorded at least ten times. V and J are TRBV5-1 and TRBJ2-7; D not certain. The V gene's germline CDR1 is SGHRS and CDR2 YFSETQ. V lost 0 bases, J lost 6 bases, and 10 bases lay in between. The CDR3 is 13 residues long. CDR3 sequence reads: CASSLVLGLEQYF. The CDR3 region has the DNA TGCGCCAGCAGCTTGGTTCTGGGTCTCGAGCAGTACTTC. The complete variable domain, with remaining parts taken from reference TRBV5-1 and TRBJ2-7, reads KAGVTQTPRYLIKTRGQQVTLSCSPISGHRSVSWYQQTPGQGLQFLFEYFSETQRNKGNFPGRFSGRQFSNSRSEMNVSTLELGDSALYLCASSLVLGLEQYFGPGTRLTVT.

This clonotype was observed many times. The rearrangement links TRBV27 to TRBJ1-5; D might be TRBD1 (5 bases). Trimming shortened V by 5 bases and J by 6 bases, and 17 bases separated the two germline ends. The germline V gene has CDR1 MNHEY and CDR2 SMNVEV (reference sequence). This CDR3 is built from 15 residues. The CDR3 spells CASSLRWGRGQPQHF. The CDR3 coding sequence is TGTGCCAGCAGTCTTCGATGGGGGAGGGGTCAGCCCCAGCATTTT.

This clonotype was seen only a few times. The genes are TRBV20-1 and TRBJ2-7, with 7 bases lining up with TRBD2. This CDR3 has 13 amino acids. Germline CDR1 DFQATT, CDR2 SNEGSKA (reference sequence). V trimming: 3 bases; J trimming: 5 bases; junction bases outside the gene matches: 7. The CDR3 loop is CSARIGAGDEQYF. CDR3 in DNA: TGCAGTGCTAGGATCGGTGCGGGGGACGAGCAGTACTTC.

In this sample, this clonotype turned up many times. The chain carries TRBV7-2 and TRBJ1-3, with D possibly TRBD1 on 6 matching bases. Germline V gene sequence: CDR1 SGHTA, CDR2 FQGNSA. Between the trimmed V and J ends, which lost 3 bases and 2 bases, there was a span of 8 bases. The CDR3 has 14 residues. The CDR3 is CASSFGGAGNTIYF. CDR3 in DNA: TGTGCCAGCAGCTTCGGGGGCGCTGGAAACACCATATATTTT.

This clonotype was observed at least ten times. The chain recombines TRBV27 with TRBJ1-2, with 7 bases that match TRBD1. Germline CDR1 and CDR2: MNHEY and SMNVEV (reference sequence). V lost 6 bases to trimming and J lost 7 bases; unmatched junction nucleotides: 8. This CDR3 contains 13 residues. CDR3 amino acids: CASSRATGFGYTF. The CDR3 DNA sequence: TGTGCCAGCAGCCGAGCGACAGGGTTTGGCTACACCTTC.

This clonotype was seen ten or more times. The chain has TRBV18 and TRBJ1-1, with a possible D match to TRBD1 (6 bases). The germline gives CDR1 KGHSH, CDR2 LQKENI. V lost 5 bases to trimming and J lost 1 base, with 14 bases between them. The CDR3 covers 15 residues. The CDR3 sequence: CASSVAGTRNTEAFF. The DNA of the CDR3 is TGTGCCAGCTCAGTCGCCGGGACACGGAACACTGAAGCTTTCTTT.

The rearrangement links TRBV7-9 to TRBJ1-4; 10 bases are shared with TRBD1. V was clipped by 2 bases and J by 8 bases; unmatched bases: 5. Germline V lookup: CDR1 SEHNR, CDR2 FQNEAQ (reference sequence). This CDR3 has 15 residues. This CDR3 is CASSLRTGGGEKLFF. DNA for the CDR3: TGTGCCAGCAGCTTACGGACAGGGGGTGGCGAAAAACTGTTTTTT. The complete variable domain, with remaining parts taken from reference TRBV7-9 and TRBJ1-4, reads DTGVSQNPRHKITKRGQNVTFRCDPISEHNRLYWYRQTLGQGPEFLTYFQNEAQLEKSRLLSDRFSAERPKGSFSTLEIQRTEQGDSAMYLCASSLRTGGGEKLFFGSGTQLSVL.

This clonotype came up many times. V and J are TRBV6-1 and TRBJ1-1; 7 bases match TRBD1. Looked up from germline, CDR1 is MNHNS and CDR2 is SASEGT. The trim removed 10 bases at V and 3 bases at J, leaving 11 bases unmatched. The CDR3 extends over 14 amino acids. The CDR3 region is CATAPRGSYTEAFF. CDR3 in DNA: TGTGCCACCGCTCCCAGGGGGTCTTACACTGAAGCTTTCTTT.

Turning to this clonotype: Germline is not matched at one junction end, which may reflect a read error. This chain uses TRBV11-2 with TRBJ2-1; TRBD2 matches 8 bases. Germline lookup yields CDR1 SGHAT and CDR2 FQNNGV. The CDR3 is 17 residues long. The CDR3, as DNA: TGTGCCAGCAGCTTAAGACTAGCGAGAGACGGTTACAATAAGCAGTTCTTC. Protein: CASSLRLARDGYNKQFF. The complete variable domain, with remaining parts taken from reference TRBV11-2 and TRBJ2-1, reads EAGVAQSPRYKIIEKRQSVAFWCNPISGHATLYWYQQILGQGPKLLIQFQNNGVVDDSQLPKDRFSAERLKGVDSTLKIQPAKLEDSAVYLCASSLRLARDGYNKQFFGPGTRLTVL.

This clonotype showed up many times. The chain recombines TRBV7-2 with TRBJ1-5; D is uncertain. Germline assignment: CDR1 SGHTA and CDR2 FQGNSA. V shed 5 bases and J shed 6 bases, with 8 bases lying between them. The CDR3 has 12 residues. The DNA of the CDR3 is TGTGCCAGCAGCGCCGACGGTCAGCCCCAGCATTTT. This translates into CASSADGQPQHF.

This clonotype was seen repeatedly, ten times or more. J is TRBJ2-7 and V is TRBV28; D uncertain. The CDR3 has 14 amino acids. Trimming took 7 bases from V and 0 from J, leaving 13 bases between them. In germline, CDR1 is MDHEN, CDR2 SYDVKM. CDR3 region: CASTGGMASYEQYF. The CDR3 DNA sequence: TGTGCCAGCACTGGCGGCATGGCCTCCTACGAGCAGTACTTC.

This clonotype was recorded many times. The CDR3 DNA reads as TGTGCCATCAGTGAGGGAGGAGACACTGAAGCTTTCTTT. This codes for CAISEGGDTEAFF. The chain links TRBV10-3 to TRBJ1-1; no reliable D call. The CDR3 runs 13 residues. Germline CDR1 is ENHRY and CDR2 is SYGVKD. Deletions cut 2 bases from V and 3 bases from J, with 7 bases between.

This clonotype was seen more than once but under ten times. The genes are TRBV20-1 and TRBJ1-1; D is possibly TRBD1 (6 bases). CDR1 is DFQATT and CDR2 is SNEGSKA in the germline V gene (reference sequence). This CDR3 region has 12 residues. CDR3 amino acids: CRPYAGDTEAFF. DNA of the CDR3: TGCAGACCTTACGCAGGGGACACTGAAGCTTTCTTT.

There are many counts of this clonotype. The gene calls are TRBV12-3 or TRBV12-4 and TRBJ2-7, with a possible D match to TRBD2 (7 bases). Trimming cost V 8 bases and J 0 bases, with 35 bases left between them. CDR3 length: 21 amino acids. Here the CDR3 DNA reads TGTGCCAGCGGGGGGGGCGGGAGCGCGGTTGATTGGCTAGAGAGCTCCTACGAGCAGTACTTC. This gives the protein CASGGGGSAVDWLESSYEQYF.

At least ten counts were recorded for this clonotype. The V call is TRBV12-3 or TRBV12-4, the J call TRBJ1-5; D not certain. V lost 2 bases and J 0 bases, leaving 2 bases between the germline ends. There are 13 residues in the CDR3. The CDR3 coding sequence is TGTGCCAGCAGTTTAAATAGCAATCAGCCCCAGCATTTT. Protein sequence: CASSLNSNQPQHF.